The 7 T cell receptor beta chains below come from one sample, sequenced in a study of Graves' ophthalmopathy and Graves' hyperthyroidism. From RNA, the CDR3 regions of TCR beta chains were amplified and sequenced. Second-round multiplex PCR came after a first-round RT-PCR that employed HTBI primers. From the multiplex PCR reads, TCRdb called clonotypes with MiXCR, one entry per CDR3 protein. In the table there are more than 1,000,000 distinct CDR3 sequences, about 38% of which are singletons. The source material was peripheral blood or thyroid tissue (not recorded which). Receptors were obtained from an adult man with Graves' hyperthyroidism.

The J gene is TRBJ1-5, the V gene TRBV27; D is uncertain. The CDR3 has 12 residues. V gave up 5 bases and J gave up 6 bases, with 8 bases separating them. CDR1 and CDR2 from the germline V gene are MNHEY and SMNVEV (reference sequence). The CDR3 DNA is TGTGCCAGCAGTAACAACGGTCAGCCCCAGCATTTT. Its protein product is CASSNNGQPQHF.

In this sample, this clonotype turned up many times. The genes are TRBV20-1 and TRBJ2-7; TRBD2 aligns across 8 bases. CDR3 length: 13 amino acids. Germline V gene lookup returns CDR1 DFQATT and CDR2 SNEGSKA (reference sequence). The ends lost 3 bases at V and 4 bases at J; junction bases unmatched: 5. The CDR3 DNA reads as TGCAGTGCTAGGGGGACTAGATATTACGAGCAGTACTTC. Its protein is CSARGTRYYEQYF.

On this clonotype: This sequence may be a read error, since a much larger clone differs from it by one base. The chain uses TRBV20-1 and TRBJ2-7; possible D gene TRBD1, 6 bases. The CDR3 runs 14 residues. V gave up 2 bases and J gave up 6 bases, with 17 bases separating them. Germline V gene lookup returns CDR1 DFQATT and CDR2 SNEGSKA (reference sequence). This CDR3 reads CSARKAGAAFEQYF. CDR3 bases: TGCAGTGCTAGAAAGGCAGGGGCAGCCTTCGAGCAGTACTTC.

The chain carries TRBV7-3 and TRBJ2-5; D is unclear. Trimming shortened V by 5 bases and J by 0 bases, and 7 bases separated the two germline ends. The CDR3 covers 13 residues. Germline CDR1 and CDR2: SGHTA and FQGTGA. This CDR3 reads CASSKGYQETQYF. CDR3 in DNA: TGTGCCAGCAGCAAAGGGTACCAAGAGACCCAGTACTTC.

The genes are TRBV29-1 and TRBJ1-1; 11 bases map to TRBD1. With 3 bases clipped from V and 0 bases from J, the junction kept 6 bases outside the gene matches. Germline CDR1 and CDR2: SQVTM and ANQGSEA. The CDR3 is made up of 16 amino acids. CDR3 sequence (DNA): TGCAGCGTTGAGGGGACAGGGGGGTCGATGAACACTGAAGCTTTCTTT. It encodes CSVEGTGGSMNTEAFF. Filled out from reference TRBV29-1 and TRBJ1-1, the complete variable domain reads SAVISQKPSRDICQRGTSLTIQCQVDSQVTMMFWYRQQPGQSLTLIATANQGSEATYESGFVIDKFPISRPNLTFSTLTVSNMSPEDSSIYLCSVEGTGGSMNTEAFFGQGTRLTVV.

The chain is built from TRBV29-1 and TRBJ2-7, with TRBD1 as a possible D gene (5 bases). CDR3 size: 10 residues. Germline CDR1 and CDR2: SQVTM and ANQGSEA. Trimming took 8 bases from V and 5 from J, leaving 10 bases between them. The CDR3 sequence: CSSARDEQYF. CDR3 DNA: TGCAGCTCTGCCAGGGACGAGCAGTACTTC.

This clonotype was recorded at least ten times. The V gene is TRBV14, the J gene TRBJ1-6, with D possibly matching TRBD1 (5 bases). The germline V gene encodes CDR1 SGHDN and CDR2 FVKESK. CDR3 length: 15 residues. V was clipped by 1 base and J by 7 bases, with 11 bases between them. CDR3 loop: CASSQVPGPNSPLHF. The CDR3 bases are TGTGCCAGCAGCCAAGTCCCAGGGCCAAATTCACCCCTCCACTTT. The complete variable domain, with remaining parts taken from reference TRBV14 and TRBJ1-6, reads EAGVTQFPSHSVIEKGQTVTLRCDPISGHDNLYWYRRVMGKEIKFLLHFVKESKQDESGMPNNRFLAERTGGTYSTLKVQPAELEDSGVYFCASSQVPGPNSPLHFGNGTRLTVT.